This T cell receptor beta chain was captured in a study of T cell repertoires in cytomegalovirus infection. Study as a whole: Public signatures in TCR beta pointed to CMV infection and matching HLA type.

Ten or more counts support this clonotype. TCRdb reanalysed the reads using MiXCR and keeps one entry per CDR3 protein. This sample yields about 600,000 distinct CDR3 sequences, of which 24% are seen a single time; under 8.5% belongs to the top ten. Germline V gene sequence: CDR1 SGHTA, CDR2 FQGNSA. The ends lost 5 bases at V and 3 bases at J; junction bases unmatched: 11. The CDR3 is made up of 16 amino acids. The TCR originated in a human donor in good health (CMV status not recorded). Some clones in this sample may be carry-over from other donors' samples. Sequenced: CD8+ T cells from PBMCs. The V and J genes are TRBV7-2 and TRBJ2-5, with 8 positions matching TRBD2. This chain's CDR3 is CASSDGSGDGEETQYF. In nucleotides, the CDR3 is TGTGCCAGCAGCGACGGTAGCGGGGATGGGGAAGAGACCCAGTACTTC.